This T cell receptor beta chain originates from a study of blood T cells in healthy people across ages. Study outcomes and limitations: The study found more naive CD4+ cells and higher diversity in long-lived than aged donors.

V lost 6 bases and J lost 4; bases outside the gene matches: 13. Germline V gene lookup returns CDR1 MNHNS and CDR2 SASEGT. This CDR3 region has 19 residues. Researchers collected ten milliliters of peripheral blood from every single donor. Of note for this clonotype: Its specificity is not known.

The second PCR ran about 6 to 12 cycles with a sample-barcoded 5' primer and J-beta primers. Each cDNA molecule received a tag from a template-switch adaptor that had 12 random nucleotides. From the 5' RACE reads, TCRdb called clonotypes with MiXCR, one entry per CDR3 protein. The data contain roughly 1.6 million distinct CDR3 sequences, roughly 32% of them seen just once; the ten biggest clones take up around 11%. The V gene is TRBV6-1, the J gene TRBJ2-2, with 14 bases fitting TRBD2. Input material: blood. The TCR was taken from a woman aged 25 to 39 in good health. CDR3 nucleotide sequence: TGTGCCAGCAGCCCCGCAAGGGGACTAGCGGGAGTTGTCACCGGGGAGCTGTTTTTT. This codes for CASSPARGLAGVVTGELFF.